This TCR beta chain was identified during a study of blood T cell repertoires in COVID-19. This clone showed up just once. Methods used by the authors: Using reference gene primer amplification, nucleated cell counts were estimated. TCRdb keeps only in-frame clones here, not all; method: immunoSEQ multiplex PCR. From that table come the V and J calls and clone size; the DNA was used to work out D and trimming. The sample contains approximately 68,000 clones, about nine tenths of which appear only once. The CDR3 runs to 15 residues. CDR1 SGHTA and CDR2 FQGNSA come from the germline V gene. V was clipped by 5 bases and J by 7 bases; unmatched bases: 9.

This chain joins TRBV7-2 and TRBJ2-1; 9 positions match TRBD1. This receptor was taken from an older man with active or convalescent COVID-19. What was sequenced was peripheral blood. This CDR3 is CASSTRQGVYNEQFF. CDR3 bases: TGTGCCAGCAGCACCCGACAGGGGGTTTATAATGAGCAGTTCTTC.